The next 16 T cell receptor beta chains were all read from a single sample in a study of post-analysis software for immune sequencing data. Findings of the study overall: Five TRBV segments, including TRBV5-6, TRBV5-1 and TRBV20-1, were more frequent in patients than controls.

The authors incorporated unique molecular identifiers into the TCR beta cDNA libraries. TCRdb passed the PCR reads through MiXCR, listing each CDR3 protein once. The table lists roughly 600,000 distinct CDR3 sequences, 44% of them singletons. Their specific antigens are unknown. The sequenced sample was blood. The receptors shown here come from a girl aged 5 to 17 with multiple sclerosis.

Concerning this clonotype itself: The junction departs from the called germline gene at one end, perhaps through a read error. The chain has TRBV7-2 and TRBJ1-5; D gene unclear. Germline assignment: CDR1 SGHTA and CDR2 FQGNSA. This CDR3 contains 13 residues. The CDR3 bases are TGTGCCAGCGGTGGAAGGCAGAATCAGCCCCGGCATTTT. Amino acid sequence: CASGGRQNQPRHF. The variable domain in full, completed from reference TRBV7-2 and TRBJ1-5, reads GAGVSQSPSNKVTEKGKDVELRCDPISGHTALYWYRQSLGQGLEFLIYFQGNSAPDKSGLPSDRFSAERTGGSVSTLTIQRTQQEDSAVYLCASGGRQNQPRHFGDGTRLSIL.

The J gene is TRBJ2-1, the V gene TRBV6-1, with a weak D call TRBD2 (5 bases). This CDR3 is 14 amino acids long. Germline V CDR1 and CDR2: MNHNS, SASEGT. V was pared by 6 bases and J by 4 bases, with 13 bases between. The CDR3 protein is CASRSGSQYNEQFF. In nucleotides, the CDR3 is TGTGCCAGCAGATCGGGATCTCAGTACAATGAGCAGTTCTTC.

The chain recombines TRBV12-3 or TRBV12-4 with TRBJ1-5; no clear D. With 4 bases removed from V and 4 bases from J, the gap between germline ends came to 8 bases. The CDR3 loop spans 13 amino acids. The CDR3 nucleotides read TGTGCCAGCAGTTCCTCAGCGAATCAGCCCCAGCATTTT. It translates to CASSSSANQPQHF.

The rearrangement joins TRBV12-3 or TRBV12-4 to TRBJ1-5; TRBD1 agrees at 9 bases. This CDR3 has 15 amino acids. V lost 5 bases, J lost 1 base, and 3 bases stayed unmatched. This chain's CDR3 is CASSGDRASNQPQHF. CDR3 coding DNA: TGTGCCAGCAGTGGGGACAGGGCCAGCAATCAGCCCCAGCATTTT.

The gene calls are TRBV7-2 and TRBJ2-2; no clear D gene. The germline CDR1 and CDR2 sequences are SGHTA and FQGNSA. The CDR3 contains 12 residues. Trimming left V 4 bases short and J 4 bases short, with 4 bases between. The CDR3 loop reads CASSSTTGELFF. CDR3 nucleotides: TGTGCCAGCAGCTCGACCACCGGGGAGCTGTTTTTT.

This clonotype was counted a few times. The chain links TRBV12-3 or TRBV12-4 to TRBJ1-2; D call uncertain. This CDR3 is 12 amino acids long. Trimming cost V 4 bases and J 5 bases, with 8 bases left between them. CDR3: CASSSVVYGYTF. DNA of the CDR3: TGTGCCAGCAGTTCAGTGGTATATGGCTACACCTTC.

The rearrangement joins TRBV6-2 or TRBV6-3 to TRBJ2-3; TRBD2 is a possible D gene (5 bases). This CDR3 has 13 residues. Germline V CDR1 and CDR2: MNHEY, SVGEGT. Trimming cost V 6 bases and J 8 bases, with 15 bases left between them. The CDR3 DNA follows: TGTGCCAGCAGGGAACGACTACGGGGTACGCAGTATTTT. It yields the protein CASRERLRGTQYF.

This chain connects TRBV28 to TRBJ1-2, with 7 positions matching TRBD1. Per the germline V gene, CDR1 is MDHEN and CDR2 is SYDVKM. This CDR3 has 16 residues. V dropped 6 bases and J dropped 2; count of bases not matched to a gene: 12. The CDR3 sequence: CASSRRTGQLNYGYTF. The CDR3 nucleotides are TGTGCCAGCAGCCGGCGGACGGGACAGCTCAACTATGGCTACACCTTC.

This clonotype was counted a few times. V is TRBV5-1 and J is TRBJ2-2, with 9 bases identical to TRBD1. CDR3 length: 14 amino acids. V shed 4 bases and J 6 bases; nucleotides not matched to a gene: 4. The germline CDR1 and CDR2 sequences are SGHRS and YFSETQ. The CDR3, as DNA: TGCGCCAGCAGCACCCGGACAGGGGCCGGGGAGCTGTTTTTT. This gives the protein CASSTRTGAGELFF. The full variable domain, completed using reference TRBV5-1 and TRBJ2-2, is KAGVTQTPRYLIKTRGQQVTLSCSPISGHRSVSWYQQTPGQGLQFLFEYFSETQRNKGNFPGRFSGRQFSNSRSEMNVSTLELGDSALYLCASSTRTGAGELFFGEGSRLTVL.

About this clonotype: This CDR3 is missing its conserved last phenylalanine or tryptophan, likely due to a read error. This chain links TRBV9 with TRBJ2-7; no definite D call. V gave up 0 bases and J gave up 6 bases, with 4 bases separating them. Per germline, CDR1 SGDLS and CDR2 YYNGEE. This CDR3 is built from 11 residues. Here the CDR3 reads CASSVGIEQYC. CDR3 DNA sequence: TGTGCCAGCAGCGTAGGAATCGAGCAGTACTGC.

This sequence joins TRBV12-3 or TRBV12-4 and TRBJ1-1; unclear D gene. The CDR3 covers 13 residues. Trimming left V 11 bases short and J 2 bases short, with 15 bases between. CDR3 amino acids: CASREQINTEAFF. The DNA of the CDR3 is TGTGCCTCACGGGAGCAAATAAACACTGAAGCTTTCTTT.

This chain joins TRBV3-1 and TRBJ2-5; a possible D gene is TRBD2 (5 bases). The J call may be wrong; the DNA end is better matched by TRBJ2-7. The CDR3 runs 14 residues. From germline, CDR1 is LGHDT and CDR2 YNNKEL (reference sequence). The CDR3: CASSQDRGSSEQYF. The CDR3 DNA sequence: TGTGCCAGCAGCCAAGATCGGGGTAGCTCCGAGCAGTACTTC.

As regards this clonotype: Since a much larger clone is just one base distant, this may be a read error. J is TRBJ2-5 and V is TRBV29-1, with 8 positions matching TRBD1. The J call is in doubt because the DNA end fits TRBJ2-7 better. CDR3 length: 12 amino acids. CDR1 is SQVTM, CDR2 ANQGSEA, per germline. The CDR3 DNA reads TGCAGCGCCGGACAGGGATCCCACGAGCAGTACTTC. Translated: CSAGQGSHEQYF.

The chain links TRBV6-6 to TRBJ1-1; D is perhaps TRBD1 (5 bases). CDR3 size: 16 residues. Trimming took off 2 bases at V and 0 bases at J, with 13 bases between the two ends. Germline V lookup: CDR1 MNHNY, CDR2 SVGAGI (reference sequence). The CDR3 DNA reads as TGTGCCAGCAGTTACATTACAGGTAATATGAACACTGAAGCTTTCTTT. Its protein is CASSYITGNMNTEAFF.

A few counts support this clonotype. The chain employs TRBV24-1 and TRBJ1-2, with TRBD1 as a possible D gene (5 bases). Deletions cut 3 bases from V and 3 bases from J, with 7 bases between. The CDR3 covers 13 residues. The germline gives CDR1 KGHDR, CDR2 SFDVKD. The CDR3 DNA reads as TGTGCCACCAGTGATCCGACAGACTATGGCTACACCTTC. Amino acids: CATSDPTDYGYTF.

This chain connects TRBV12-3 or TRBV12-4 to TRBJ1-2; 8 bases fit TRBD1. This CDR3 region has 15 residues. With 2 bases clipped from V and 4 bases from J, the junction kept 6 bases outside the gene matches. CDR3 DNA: TGTGCCAGCAGTTTAACAGGACAGGGAGTCTATGGCTACACCTTC. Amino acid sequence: CASSLTGQGVYGYTF.